This TCR beta chain was obtained from a study of shared clonotypes between healthy human individuals. Study results and caveats: Among donors, the sharing of clonotypes was expected to be influenced by sequencing depth.

Methods used by the authors: Junction-only sequences without quality scores were provided by ImmunoSEQ, so filtering was different. The protocol was immunoSEQ multiplex PCR, while the TCRdb copy is restricted to in-frame clones and leaves out a portion. Clone size and the V and J calls come from that table; the DNA yielded D and trimming. The table has about 2.5 million clones, 85% to 95% seen once. The study separated CD4+ cells into CD45RA+ naive and CD45RA-negative memory subsets. This CDR3 is 13 amino acids long. Germline V CDR1 and CDR2: SGHDT, YYEEEE. V was shortened by 0 bases and J by 2 bases, with 5 bases between the two germline ends. Turning to this clone: Its specificity is unknown. At the DNA level, this CDR3 is encoded by other sequences in the same sample as well.

The chain employs TRBV5-6 and TRBJ1-2; no clear D. Sample: naive CD4+ T cells from PBMCs. The sample's subset: CD45RA+ positively selected. This sequence originates from a man aged 18 to 29 in good health. Some clones in this sample may be carry-over from other donors' samples. Here the CDR3 DNA reads TGTGCCAGCAGCTTGGGGGCCAACTATGGCTACACCTTC. It is translated as CASSLGANYGYTF.